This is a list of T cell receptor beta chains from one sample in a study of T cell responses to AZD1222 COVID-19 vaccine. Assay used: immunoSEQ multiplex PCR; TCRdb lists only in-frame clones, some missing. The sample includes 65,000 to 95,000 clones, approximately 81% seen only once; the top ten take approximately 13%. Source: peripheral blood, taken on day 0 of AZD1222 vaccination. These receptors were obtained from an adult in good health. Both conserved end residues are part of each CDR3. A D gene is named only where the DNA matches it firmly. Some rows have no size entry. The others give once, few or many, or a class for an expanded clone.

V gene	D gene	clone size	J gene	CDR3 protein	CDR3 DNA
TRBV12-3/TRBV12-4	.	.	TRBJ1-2	CASSLRFTGGYTF	TGTGCCAGCAGTTTACGGTTCACTGGAGGCTACACCTTC
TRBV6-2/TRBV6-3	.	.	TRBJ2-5	CASSYPWDGEQETQYF	TGTGCCAGCAGTTACCCCTGGGACGGAGAACAAGAGACCCAGTACTTC
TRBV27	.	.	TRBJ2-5	CASAKTGRQETQYF	TGTGCCAGCGCCAAAACAGGGAGGCAAGAGACCCAGTACTTC
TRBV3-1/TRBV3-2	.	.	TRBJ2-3	CASSRGGRDTQYF	TGTGCCAGCAGCCGAGGGGGGCGGGATACGCAGTATTTT
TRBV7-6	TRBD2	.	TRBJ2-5	CASSSGRWGGETQYF	TGTGCCAGCAGCTCCGGACGGTGGGGAGGGGAGACCCAGTACTTC
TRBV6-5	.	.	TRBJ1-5	CASSPNRAGNQPQHF	TGTGCCAGCAGCCCCAATCGCGCGGGGAATCAGCCCCAGCATTTT
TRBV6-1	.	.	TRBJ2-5	CASSEAQGQETQYF	TGTGCCAGCAGTGAAGCGCAGGGCCAAGAGACCCAGTACTTC
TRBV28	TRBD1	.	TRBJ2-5	CASSLQGESGETQYF	TGTGCCAGCAGTTTACAGGGGGAGAGTGGAGAGACCCAGTACTTC
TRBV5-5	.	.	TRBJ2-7	CASSGGSYEQYF	TGTGCCAGCAGCGGGGGCTCCTACGAGCAGTACTTC
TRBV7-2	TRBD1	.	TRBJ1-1	CASIAGTGLGLEAFF	TGTGCCAGCATCGCCGGGACAGGTTTGGGACTCGAAGCTTTCTTT
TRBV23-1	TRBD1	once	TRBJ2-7	CASSPIGDRGHHEQYF	TGCGCCAGCAGCCCTATAGGGGACAGGGGGCACCACGAGCAGTACTTC
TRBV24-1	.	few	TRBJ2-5	CATSDRGPTNQETQYF	TGTGCCACCAGTGATAGGGGACCGACCAACCAAGAGACCCAGTACTTC
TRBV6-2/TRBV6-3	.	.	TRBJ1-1	CASSYGRGRLNTEAFF	TGTGCCAGCAGTTACGGTCGTGGCAGGTTGAACACTGAAGCTTTCTTT
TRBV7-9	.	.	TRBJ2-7	CASSSAYEQYF	TGTGCCAGCAGCTCCGCCTACGAGCAGTACTTC
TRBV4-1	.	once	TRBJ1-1	CASSLVTNTEAFF	TGCGCCAGCAGCCTCGTAACGAACACTGAAGCTTTCTTT
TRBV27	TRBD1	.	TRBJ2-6	CASSLLTGHGANVLTF	TGTGCCAGCAGTTTGCTGACAGGGCATGGGGCCAACGTCCTGACTTTC
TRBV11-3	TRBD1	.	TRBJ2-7	CASSLGQEYEQYF	TGTGCCAGCAGCTTGGGACAGGAGTACGAGCAGTACTTC
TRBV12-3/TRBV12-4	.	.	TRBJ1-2	CASSSTANYGYTF	TGTGCCAGCAGTTCGACAGCTAACTATGGCTACACCTTC
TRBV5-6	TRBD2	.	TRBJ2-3	CASSREVWGRSTDTQYF	TGTGCCAGCAGCCGGGAGGTGTGGGGACGGAGCACAGATACGCAGTATTTT
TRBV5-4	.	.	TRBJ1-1	CASSLGGQGSTEAFF	TGTGCCAGCAGTCTGGGGGGTCAGGGAAGCACTGAAGCTTTCTTT
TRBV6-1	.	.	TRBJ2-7	CASSEWGRDYEQYF	TGTGCCAGCAGTGAATGGGGCAGGGACTACGAGCAGTACTTC
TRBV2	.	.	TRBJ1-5	CASGYGQGNQPQHF	TGTGCCAGCGGATACGGGCAGGGCAATCAGCCCCAGCATTTT
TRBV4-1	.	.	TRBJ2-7	CASSVQALTTYEQYF	TGCGCCAGCAGCGTTCAGGCCTTAACTACCTACGAGCAGTACTTC
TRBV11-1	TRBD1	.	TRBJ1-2	CASSNTGQGIGGYTF	TGTGCCAGCAGCAACACCGGACAGGGGATTGGTGGCTACACCTTC
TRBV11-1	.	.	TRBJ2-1	CASRGEPSYNEQFF	TGTGCCAGCAGGGGGGAGCCTTCCTACAATGAGCAGTTCTTC
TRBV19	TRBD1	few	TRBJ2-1	CASGGQSSYNEQFF	TGTGCCAGTGGGGGACAGAGCTCCTACAATGAGCAGTTCTTC
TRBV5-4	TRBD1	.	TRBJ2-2	CASSLWTGGSGELFF	TGTGCCAGCAGCTTGTGGACAGGGGGTTCCGGGGAGCTGTTTTTT
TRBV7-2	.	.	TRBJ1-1	CASSLAKTANTEAFF	TGTGCCAGCAGCTTAGCGAAGACGGCGAACACTGAAGCTTTCTTT
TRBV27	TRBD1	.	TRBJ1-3	CASSLSSTGAGNTIYF	TGTGCCAGCAGTCTATCCTCGACAGGGGCAGGAAACACCATATATTTT
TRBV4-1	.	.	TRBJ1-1	CASSQAGSGGNTEAFF	TGCGCCAGCAGCCAAGCAGGCTCGGGAGGGAACACTGAAGCTTTCTTT
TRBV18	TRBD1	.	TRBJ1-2	CASSRPGQGNYGYTF	TGTGCCAGCTCAAGACCGGGACAGGGAAACTATGGCTACACCTTC
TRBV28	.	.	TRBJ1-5	CASSYGVRRGFGNQPQHF	TGTGCCAGCAGTTATGGGGTAAGGAGGGGTTTTGGCAATCAGCCCCAGCATTTT
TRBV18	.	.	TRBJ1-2	CASSPRGNGYTF	TGTGCCAGCTCACCAAGGGGGAATGGCTACACCTTC